The 27 T cell receptor beta chains presented below share a single source sample, sequenced in a study of blood T cell repertoires in COVID-19. Generated by immunoSEQ multiplex PCR, the TCRdb table keeps only in-frame clones and is missing some. Counted here are tens of thousands of clones, over 70% occurring once; the ten biggest clones make up nearly 5%. The sample taken for sequencing was peripheral blood. The source of these receptors is a human donor in a cohort sampled during active COVID-19.

V and J are TRBV7-9 and TRBJ1-2; 10 bases align to TRBD1. V lost 1 base and J lost 13; bases outside the gene matches: 6. Germline loops: CDR1 SEHNR, CDR2 FQNEAQ (reference sequence). The CDR3 is 13 amino acids. The CDR3 DNA sequence: TGTGCCAGCAGCTTAGGAACCCGACAGGGGGCCACCTTC. Its protein is CASSLGTRQGATF.

The chain uses TRBV3-1 (or the pseudogene TRBV3-2) and TRBJ1-4; the D is unclear. CDR3 size: 15 residues. Germline lookup yields CDR1 LGHDT and CDR2 YNNKEL (reference sequence). Between the trimmed V and J ends, which lost 2 bases and 4 bases, there was a span of 11 bases. The CDR3 reads CASSQTGKHNEKLFF. The CDR3 DNA sequence: TGTGCCAGCAGCCAAACGGGGAAACATAATGAAAAACTGTTTTTT.

The chain employs TRBV29-1 and TRBJ2-5; a possible D gene is TRBD1 (6 bases). With 6 bases removed from V and 2 bases from J, the gap between germline ends came to 22 bases. Germline V gene lookup returns CDR1 SQVTM and CDR2 ANQGSEA. CDR3 size: 16 residues. The CDR3 protein is CSVLPYNDRHQETQYF. In DNA, the CDR3 is TGCAGCGTACTGCCCTACAACGACAGGCATCAAGAGACCCAGTACTTC.

This clone has only a few counts. One end of the junction fails to match germline, which may point to a read error. The chain couples TRBV30 to TRBJ2-7, with 8 positions matching TRBD1. Germline assignment: CDR1 GTSNPN and CDR2 SVGIG (reference sequence). This CDR3 has 13 residues. The CDR3 region is CAWSATSKDREIF. As DNA, the CDR3 is TGTGCCTGGAGTGCGACATCCAAGGACAGGGAAATTTTC. The full variable domain, its missing parts supplied by reference TRBV30 and TRBJ2-7, is SQTIHQWPATLVQPVGSPLSLECTVEGTSNPNLYWYRQAAGRGLQLLFYSVGIGQISSEVPQNLSASRPQDRQFILSSKKLLLSDSGFYLCAWSATSKDREIFGPGTRLTVT.

The chain has TRBV6-5 and TRBJ1-1; TRBD1 matches 9 bases. J lost 4 bases, V lost 8 bases, and 11 bases had no gene match. The germline V gene has CDR1 MNHEY and CDR2 SVGAGI. The CDR3 runs 15 residues. The DNA for the CDR3 is TGTGCCAGCGGACACCCGGGACAGGGAGGCACTGAAGCTTTCTTT. Protein: CASGHPGQGGTEAFF.

The chain has TRBV30 and TRBJ1-1, with unresolved D. The CDR3 consists of 12 residues. The V and J ends lost 4 bases and 6 bases respectively, with 12 bases between them. The germline gives CDR1 GTSNPN, CDR2 SVGIG (reference sequence). CDR3 sequence: CAWIRTRAEAFF. CDR3 nucleotide sequence: TGTGCCTGGATCCGTACACGGGCTGAAGCTTTCTTT.

This clone appeared a single time. V is TRBV4-3 and J is TRBJ2-1; 12 nucleotides agree with TRBD2. J gave up 13 bases and V 5 bases, and 6 bases lay outside the gene matches. This CDR3 has 13 amino acids. Germline loops: CDR1 LGHNA, CDR2 YSLEER. The CDR3 loop reads CASSSRLAGDQFF. For the CDR3, the DNA is TGCGCCAGCAGCTCCCGACTAGCGGGAGACCAGTTCTTC.

This clone was detected a few times. The chain has TRBV18 and TRBJ2-1; maybe TRBD1 (6 bases). V was cut by 5 bases and J by 3 bases, with 11 bases left in between. The CDR3 is 14 residues long. Germline CDR1 is KGHSH and CDR2 is LQKENI. The CDR3 DNA reads as TGTGCCAGCTCAGTAACAGGGTACTACAATGAGCAGTTCTTC. This gives the protein CASSVTGYYNEQFF.

This sequence joins TRBV28 and TRBJ1-5, with D possibly being TRBD1 (5 bases). Germline V gene data show CDR1 as MDHEN and CDR2 as SYDVKM. The CDR3 has 12 amino acids. V shed 11 bases and J shed 3 bases, with 11 bases lying between them. CDR3 amino acids: CAAGNSNQPQHF. CDR3 DNA sequence: TGTGCCGCAGGGAACTCCAATCAGCCCCAGCATTTT.

In its sample, this clone was seen a few times. The chain links TRBV15 to TRBJ1-2; TRBD1 matches at 7 bases. The V and J ends lost 1 base and 4 bases, in that order; junction bases with no gene match: 6. Per germline, CDR1 LNHNV and CDR2 YYDKDF (reference sequence). This CDR3 spans 15 amino acids. The CDR3 is CATSRAHRTGYGYTF. CDR3 coding DNA: TGTGCCACCAGCAGAGCCCATCGGACAGGCTATGGCTACACCTTC. The full variable domain, rest sourced from reference TRBV15 and TRBJ1-2, is DAMVIQNPRYQVTQFGKPVTLSCSQTLNHNVMYWYQQKSSQAPKLLFHYYDKDFNNEADTPDNFQSRRPNTSFCFLDIRSPGLGDTAMYLCATSRAHRTGYGYTFGSGTRLTVV.

V is TRBV18 and J is TRBJ2-5, with D unclear. Trimming took 3 bases from V and 4 from J, leaving 12 bases between them. The V gene's germline CDR1 is KGHSH and CDR2 LQKENI. This CDR3 comprises 14 residues. The CDR3 spells CASSPVSSLETQYF. DNA for the CDR3: TGTGCCAGCTCACCGGTCAGTTCGCTAGAGACCCAGTACTTC.

The chain joins TRBV18 to TRBJ1-2, with D perhaps matching TRBD1 (5 bases). The germline CDR1 and CDR2 sequences are KGHSH and LQKENI. This CDR3 is built from 14 residues. The V and J ends lost 3 bases and 6 bases respectively, with 14 bases between them. The CDR3 DNA reads as TGTGCCAGCTCACCCCCGCAGGGTTTAGATGGCTACACCTTC. This translates into CASSPPQGLDGYTF.

The table lists this clone with a few counts. The rearrangement joins TRBV4-2 to TRBJ2-1; a weak D match, TRBD1 (6 bases). Trimming pared 4 bases from V and 6 bases from J, leaving 19 bases between. Germline V gene lookup returns CDR1 LGHNA and CDR2 YNFKEQ. CDR3 length: 16 residues. The CDR3 loop is CASSRVGTQGRNEQFF. As DNA, the CDR3 is TGTGCCAGCAGCCGGGTGGGGACACAAGGACGCAATGAGCAGTTCTTC.

The chain joins TRBV5-6 to TRBJ2-5, with D unresolved. This CDR3 comprises 16 residues. V was clipped by 0 bases and J by 3 bases, with 15 bases between them. Germline loops: CDR1 SGHDT, CDR2 YYEEEE. The CDR3 region is CASSLASRQAEETQYF. In DNA form, the CDR3 reads TGTGCCAGCAGCTTGGCCAGTCGCCAGGCCGAAGAGACCCAGTACTTC.

This clone was counted a few times. The V call is TRBV30, the J call TRBJ1-6; TRBD1 matches 7 bases. There are 15 residues in the CDR3. Germline lookup yields CDR1 GTSNPN and CDR2 SVGIG (reference sequence). V trimming: 3 bases; J trimming: 2 bases; junction bases outside the gene matches: 4. In DNA, the CDR3 is TGTGCCTGGAGGGGACAGACCACCTATAATTCACCCCTCCACTTT. This gives the protein CAWRGQTTYNSPLHF.

The rearrangement uses TRBV7-2 and TRBJ1-3; no firm D call. Germline CDR1 is SGHTA and CDR2 is FQGNSA. CDR3 length equals 16 residues. V was shortened by 5 bases and J by 4 bases, with 18 bases between the two germline ends. The DNA for the CDR3 is TGTGCCAGCAGCGCCCAGGCCCCGCGCCACGGAAACACCATATATTTT. Translated: CASSAQAPRHGNTIYF.

The chain uses TRBV19 and TRBJ2-7, with 10 bases lining up with TRBD2. V gave up 3 bases and J gave up 1 base; unmatched junction bases: 0. Looked up from germline, CDR1 is LNHDA and CDR2 is SQIVND (reference sequence). This CDR3 spans 14 amino acids. CDR3 sequence reads: CASSISGRSYEQYF. The CDR3 nucleotides are TGTGCCAGTAGTATTAGCGGGAGGTCCTACGAGCAGTACTTC.

The chain is built from TRBV28 and TRBJ1-1; a possible D gene is TRBD1 (5 bases). V shed 7 bases and J shed 4 bases, with 16 bases lying between them. From germline, CDR1 is MDHEN and CDR2 SYDVKM. The CDR3 covers 14 residues. The CDR3, as DNA: TGTGCCAGCACCGTGGGGGGTAGAGGCACTGAAGCTTTCTTT. Translation: CASTVGGRGTEAFF. Looking up the rest from reference TRBV28 and TRBJ1-1 gives the full variable domain: DVKVTQSSRYLVKRTGEKVFLECVQDMDHENMFWYRQDPGLGLRLIYFSYDVKMKEKGDIPEGYSVSREKKERFSLILESASTNQTSMYLCASTVGGRGTEAFFGQGTRLTVV.

This clone was seen a handful of times. V usage is TRBV7-9 and J usage is TRBJ1-4, with 7 bases fitting TRBD1. The CDR3 spans 15 residues. CDR1 is SEHNR and CDR2 is FQNEAQ in the germline V gene (reference sequence). Germline trimming cut 1 base from V and 6 bases from J; bases unmatched to any gene: 5. CDR3 loop: CASSLVRQGDEKLFF. In DNA form, the CDR3 reads TGTGCCAGCAGCTTAGTTCGGCAGGGGGATGAAAAACTGTTTTTT.

The chain has TRBV18 and TRBJ2-7; 14 positions match TRBD2. Trimming removed 7 bases from V and 5 bases from J; junction bases left unmatched: 4. Looked up from germline, CDR1 is KGHSH and CDR2 is LQKENI. CDR3 size: 14 residues. As DNA, the CDR3 is TGTGCCAGCTTAGGACTAGCGGGAGGAAACGAGCAGTACTTC. It specifies CASLGLAGGNEQYF.

The gene calls are TRBV12-3 or TRBV12-4 and TRBJ2-5; 7 nucleotides agree with TRBD2. Trimming took 6 bases from V and 9 from J; bases not matched to a gene: 4. This CDR3 has 11 amino acids. The CDR3 DNA reads as TGTGCCAGCAGCCCCGGGAGGCCCCAGTACTTC. This translates into CASSPGRPQYF.

The CDR3 nucleotides read TGTGCCAGCAGCCAACAGGGGGCCTGGGACGAGCAGTACTTC. Encoded protein: CASSQQGAWDEQYF. The genes are TRBV7-2 and TRBJ2-7; 9 bases match TRBD1. Germline values: CDR1 SGHTA, CDR2 FQGNSA. This CDR3 comprises 14 residues. V was pared by 5 bases and J by 5 bases, with 7 bases of the junction left unmatched.

In its sample, this clone was seen once. The genes are TRBV7-2 and TRBJ2-7, with 12 bases that match TRBD2. There are 18 residues in the CDR3. V was pared by 7 bases and J by 2 bases, with 15 bases of the junction left unmatched. The germline CDR1 and CDR2 sequences are SGHTA and FQGNSA. As DNA, the CDR3 is TGTGCCAGCAACCCCCTCGGGCTAGCGGGAGGGCCGGCCTACGAGCAGTACTTC. Protein: CASNPLGLAGGPAYEQYF.

This clone was seen only once. The gene calls are TRBV19 and TRBJ2-5; 10 bases fit TRBD2. Germline trimming cut 10 bases from V and 7 bases from J; bases unmatched to any gene: 12. The CDR3 extends over 14 amino acids. CDR1 and CDR2 from the germline V gene are LNHDA and SQIVND (reference sequence). CDR3 DNA: TGTGCCACATCTACCGGGACTAGCGTCGGGACCCAGTACTTC. It yields the protein CATSTGTSVGTQYF.

The CDR3 coding sequence is TGCAGTGCAATAAAAGAGACCCAGTACTTC. Its protein product is CSAIKETQYF. This rearrangement joins TRBV20-1 to TRBJ2-5, with unresolved D. Trimming stripped 6 bases from V and 3 bases from J, with 5 bases between. The CDR3 is made up of 10 amino acids. Germline V gene data show CDR1 as DFQATT and CDR2 as SNEGSKA (reference sequence).

The chain joins TRBV6-1 to TRBJ2-7; 8 bases align to TRBD1. V trimming: 3 bases; J trimming: 6 bases; junction bases outside the gene matches: 13. The CDR3 has 16 amino acids. Germline V gene data show CDR1 as MNHNS and CDR2 as SASEGT. CDR3 sequence reads: CASSEVSQGAPFEQYF. CDR3 DNA: TGTGCCAGCAGTGAGGTATCCCAGGGGGCTCCTTTCGAGCAGTACTTC.

The genes are TRBV5-1 and TRBJ1-1; tentatively, D is TRBD1 (6 bases). Germline-derived CDR1 and CDR2 are SGHRS and YFSETQ. The V end lost 4 bases, the J end lost 3 bases, and 16 bases lay between the germline ends. The CDR3 extends over 15 amino acids. CDR3 sequence reads: CASSAKQGGDTEAFF. The CDR3 bases are TGCGCCAGCAGCGCAAAACAGGGTGGGGACACTGAAGCTTTCTTT.